The 31 T cell receptor beta chains below come from one sample, sequenced in a study of identical twins. TCRdb recomputed calls from the 5' RACE reads with MiXCR, one row per CDR3 protein. The profile covers about 450,000 distinct CDR3 sequences, with less than 20% appearing a single time and around 12% taken by the ten largest. Sequencing used naive T cells sorted from blood. These receptors were collected from a man in his fifties or sixties in good health.

With regard to this clonotype: A much larger clone differs from this one at a single base, so this may be a read error. The J gene is TRBJ2-1, the V gene TRBV9; no clear D gene. The CDR3 consists of 13 residues. Germline CDR1 reads SGDLS; CDR2 reads YYNGEE. V lost 2 bases to trimming and J lost 0 bases, with 3 bases between them. The chain's CDR3 is CASSVCSYNEQFF. In DNA, the CDR3 is TGTGCCAGCAGCGTTTGCTCCTACAATGAGCAGTTCTTC.

This clonotype was detected many times. The chain uses TRBV18 and TRBJ1-1; TRBD1 matches 10 bases. Germline CDR1 and CDR2: KGHSH and LQKENI. After removal of 3 bases from V and 5 bases from J, the junction contained 3 bases not matched to a gene. The CDR3 length is 14 residues. CDR3 nucleotide sequence: TGTGCCAGCTCACCGGGGGACAGGGGAACTGAAGCTTTCTTT. Its protein is CASSPGDRGTEAFF.

This clonotype was picked up many times. The rearrangement joins TRBV10-3 to TRBJ2-3; D perhaps matches TRBD2 (6 bases). Germline V gene lookup returns CDR1 ENHRY and CDR2 SYGVKD. The CDR3 extends over 16 amino acids. Trimming left V 3 bases short and J 7 bases short, with 20 bases between. CDR3 sequence reads: CAISDPPGLMAHTQYF. CDR3 in DNA: TGTGCCATCAGTGACCCTCCGGGACTCATGGCTCATACGCAGTATTTT.

This clonotype was detected ten times or more. The chain combines TRBV20-1 with TRBJ2-7; D not resolved. Trimming cost V 0 bases and J 0 bases, with 12 bases left between them. This CDR3 contains 15 residues. Germline lookup yields CDR1 DFQATT and CDR2 SNEGSKA (reference sequence). CDR3 region: CSARDPITSSYEQYF. In DNA, the CDR3 is TGCAGTGCTAGAGACCCCATAACGAGCTCCTACGAGCAGTACTTC.

This chain links TRBV6-2 or TRBV6-3 with TRBJ1-1, with D tentatively TRBD1 (5 bases). Germline V gene sequence: CDR1 MNHEY, CDR2 SVGEGT. Trimming cost V 2 bases and J 0 bases, with 22 bases left between them. This CDR3 has 19 residues. The CDR3 DNA sequence: TGTGCCAGCAGTTACAGCTTTGGGTCCCTGGGGGTCCTGAACACTGAAGCTTTCTTT. Translating it yields CASSYSFGSLGVLNTEAFF.

This clonotype has only a few counts. This chain connects TRBV27 to TRBJ2-7, with D unresolved. CDR3 size: 10 residues. CDR1 and CDR2 (germline): MNHEY, SMNVEV (reference sequence). Between the trimmed V and J ends, which lost 6 bases and 2 bases, there was a span of 2 bases. CDR3: CASRPYEQYF. CDR3 coding DNA: TGTGCCAGCAGACCCTACGAGCAGTACTTC.

In this sample, this clonotype turned up many times. The chain links TRBV18 to TRBJ2-3; D not resolved. Germline CDR1 and CDR2: KGHSH and LQKENI. The CDR3 is 11 residues long. Trimming left V 3 bases short and J 4 bases short, with 2 bases between. CDR3 protein: CASSPADTQYF. CDR3 in DNA: TGTGCCAGCTCACCCGCAGATACGCAGTATTTT.

A few counts support this clonotype. The chain links TRBV5-5 to TRBJ2-1; the match to TRBD2 covers 10 bases. The trim removed 4 bases at V and 6 bases at J, leaving 7 bases unmatched. CDR3 length: 15 amino acids. From germline, CDR1 is SGHKS and CDR2 YYEKEE (reference sequence). In DNA form, the CDR3 reads TGTGCCAGCAGCAAGCCCGGGACTAGCGTCAATGAGCAGTTCTTC. Its protein is CASSKPGTSVNEQFF.

This clonotype was recorded at least ten times. The CDR3 DNA sequence: TGCGCCAGCAGCTTGCAGGGGAGCTCCTACGAGCAGTACTTC. Encoded protein: CASSLQGSSYEQYF. V and J are TRBV5-1 and TRBJ2-7; D perhaps matches TRBD1 (6 bases). V was pared by 1 base and J by 0 bases, with 8 bases between. The CDR3 length is 14 residues. Germline CDR1 SGHRS, CDR2 YFSETQ. The full variable domain, its missing parts supplied by reference TRBV5-1 and TRBJ2-7, is KAGVTQTPRYLIKTRGQQVTLSCSPISGHRSVSWYQQTPGQGLQFLFEYFSETQRNKGNFPGRFSGRQFSNSRSEMNVSTLELGDSALYLCASSLQGSSYEQYFGPGTRLTVT.

There are many counts of this clonotype. The chain has TRBV7-6 and TRBJ2-5; unclear D gene. CDR3 length: 13 residues. Germline V gene lookup returns CDR1 SGHVS and CDR2 FNYEAQ. V lost 2 bases to trimming and J lost 1 base, with 5 bases between them. CDR3 sequence: CASSLISQETQYF. The CDR3 bases are TGTGCCAGCAGCTTAATATCCCAAGAGACCCAGTACTTC. Supplemented by reference TRBV7-6 and TRBJ2-5, the full variable domain reads GAGVSQSPRYKVTKRGQDVALRCDPISGHVSLYWYRQALGQGPEFLTYFNYEAQQDKSGLPNDRFSAERPEGSISTLTIQRTEQRDSAMYRCASSLISQETQYFGPGTRLLVL.

This clonotype was picked up a small number of times. The gene calls are TRBV20-1 and TRBJ2-7, with 12 nucleotides matching TRBD2. The CDR3 sequence is 14 residues long. CDR1 is DFQATT and CDR2 is SNEGSKA in the germline V gene (reference sequence). V was clipped by 6 bases and J by 3 bases; unmatched bases: 6. This CDR3 reads CSAAPGLAGYEQYF. In DNA, the CDR3 is TGCAGTGCGGCGCCGGGACTAGCGGGCTACGAGCAGTACTTC.

J is TRBJ2-1 and V is TRBV7-9, with 7 bases matching TRBD2. V shed 1 base, J shed 12 bases, and the junction held 12 bases outside the gene matches. The CDR3 covers 15 residues. The V gene's germline CDR1 is SEHNR and CDR2 FQNEAQ (reference sequence). In DNA form, the CDR3 reads TGTGCCAGCAGCTTAGTAGAGACTAGCCCAAAAGGGCAGTTCTTC. Amino acids: CASSLVETSPKGQFF.

This clonotype was recorded at least ten times. The chain combines TRBV14 with TRBJ2-1, with a possible D match to TRBD1 (5 bases). The CDR3 has 13 amino acids. Germline CDR1 and CDR2: SGHDN and FVKESK. Trimming cost V 3 bases and J 10 bases, with 13 bases left between them. The CDR3: CASSQWQGGEQFF. The CDR3, as DNA: TGTGCCAGCAGCCAGTGGCAGGGCGGAGAGCAGTTCTTC.

This sequence joins TRBV20-1 and TRBJ2-3, with D perhaps matching TRBD2 (6 bases). This CDR3 spans 14 amino acids. Trimming took 6 bases from V and 5 from J, leaving 18 bases between them. Germline V CDR1 and CDR2: DFQATT, SNEGSKA (reference sequence). As DNA, the CDR3 is TGCAGTGCCACTGTGCCGGCGGGGTTAGATACGCAGTATTTT. Encoded protein: CSATVPAGLDTQYF.

In this sample, this clonotype turned up many times. The gene calls are TRBV7-2 and TRBJ2-3, with D possibly matching TRBD2 (6 bases). CDR3 length equals 15 residues. From germline, CDR1 is SGHTA and CDR2 FQGNSA. Trimming took 2 bases from V and 2 from J, leaving 11 bases between them. CDR3 region: CASSLSGGHTDTQYF. The CDR3 region has the DNA TGTGCCAGCAGCTTATCCGGAGGGCACACAGATACGCAGTATTTT. The full variable domain, completed using reference TRBV7-2 and TRBJ2-3, is GAGVSQSPSNKVTEKGKDVELRCDPISGHTALYWYRQSLGQGLEFLIYFQGNSAPDKSGLPSDRFSAERTGGSVSTLTIQRTQQEDSAVYLCASSLSGGHTDTQYFGPGTRLTVL.

This clonotype was detected only a few times. This chain connects TRBV5-1 to TRBJ2-2, with 7 positions matching TRBD2. J lost 8 bases, V lost 0 bases, and 4 bases had no gene match. Germline values: CDR1 SGHRS, CDR2 YFSETQ. The CDR3 runs to 14 residues. This chain's CDR3 is CASSLASGEGELFF. CDR3 nucleotides: TGCGCCAGCAGCTTGGCTAGCGGTGAAGGGGAGCTGTTTTTT.

The chain couples TRBV28 to TRBJ2-1, with 7 bases lining up with TRBD2. There are 19 residues in the CDR3. V trimming: 3 bases; J trimming: 8 bases; junction bases outside the gene matches: 22. From germline, CDR1 is MDHEN and CDR2 SYDVKM. The CDR3 nucleotides read TGTGCCAGCAGTTTTGGAGAATTGAGCGGGACCACGGGTAGCTATGAGCAGTTCTTC. It yields the protein CASSFGELSGTTGSYEQFF.

The CDR3 region is CASSFPPSGGYQETQYF. The CDR3 DNA reads TGTGCCAGCAGTTTCCCTCCTAGCGGGGGGTACCAAGAGACCCAGTACTTC. V is TRBV28 and J is TRBJ2-5; 11 bases match TRBD2. Trimming at V came to 3 bases and at J to 0 bases, leaving 6 bases not matched to a gene. The CDR3 runs 17 residues. CDR1 is MDHEN, CDR2 SYDVKM, per germline.

This chain joins TRBV12-3 or TRBV12-4 and TRBJ2-2; tentative D call: TRBD2 (6 bases). This CDR3 is 18 amino acids long. V was pared by 7 bases and J by 0 bases, with 21 bases between. CDR3 amino acids: CASMGLGGASANTGELFF. The CDR3, as DNA: TGTGCCAGCATGGGTCTGGGGGGAGCTTCCGCGAACACCGGGGAGCTGTTTTTT.

This clonotype has just a few counts. The CDR3 protein is CASRERVGADTQYF. In DNA form, the CDR3 reads TGTGCCAGCAGAGAGAGGGTAGGAGCAGATACGCAGTATTTT. The rearrangement links TRBV6-1 to TRBJ2-3, with D tentatively TRBD2 (5 bases). Germline loops: CDR1 MNHNS, CDR2 SASEGT. Trimming left V 6 bases short and J 4 bases short, with 14 bases between. The CDR3 runs 14 residues.

The chain employs TRBV9 and TRBJ2-7, with 9 positions matching TRBD2. The CDR3 is 14 amino acids. After removal of 4 bases from V and 5 bases from J, the junction contained 7 bases not matched to a gene. Per germline, CDR1 SGDLS and CDR2 YYNGEE. CDR3 loop: CASSFSGGLDEQYF. The CDR3 DNA reads TGTGCCAGCAGCTTTAGCGGGGGTCTCGACGAGCAGTACTTC.

A few counts support this clonotype. CDR3 in amino acids: CASSRLSNTGELFF. In nucleotides, the CDR3 is TGCGCCAGCAGCCGACTTTCTAACACCGGGGAGCTGTTTTTT. The rearrangement uses TRBV4-3 and TRBJ2-2; no firm D call. This CDR3 is 14 amino acids long. Trimming left V 4 bases short and J 2 bases short, with 8 bases between. CDR1 LGHNA and CDR2 YSLEER come from the germline V gene.

Worth noting for this clonotype: Mismatch with germline at one junction end may stem from a read error. CDR3 sequence: CASSSGLRDQTNAEAFF. In nucleotides, the CDR3 is TGTGCCAGCAGCTCGGGGCTCAGGGATCAGACGAACGCTGAAGCTTTCTTT. The chain joins TRBV7-9 to TRBJ1-1; possibly TRBD1 for D (5 bases). CDR1 SEHNR and CDR2 FQNEAQ come from the germline V gene (reference sequence). This CDR3 region has 17 residues.

This clonotype was seen ten or more times. The gene calls are TRBV5-1 and TRBJ2-5; D possibly uses TRBD1 or TRBD2 (5 bases each). Deletions cut 0 bases from V and 4 bases from J, with 13 bases between. Germline CDR1 reads SGHRS; CDR2 reads YFSETQ. The CDR3 spans 15 residues. CDR3 residues: CASSLEWGSPETQYF. The CDR3 DNA reads TGCGCCAGCAGCTTGGAATGGGGGAGCCCAGAGACCCAGTACTTC.

J is TRBJ1-4 and V is TRBV12-3 or TRBV12-4; D ambiguous. This CDR3 has 13 residues. V was clipped by 6 bases and J by 5 bases, with 10 bases between them. The CDR3 region has the DNA TGTGCCAGCAGAATGGACGGGAATGAAAAACTGTTTTTT. This encodes CASRMDGNEKLFF.

The chain links TRBV20-1 to TRBJ1-5; D possibly corresponds to TRBD1 (5 bases). CDR1 is DFQATT, CDR2 SNEGSKA, per germline (reference sequence). The CDR3 runs 14 residues. Trimming pared 0 bases from V and 6 bases from J, leaving 12 bases between. CDR3 protein: CSARDQGSSQPQHF. CDR3 DNA: TGCAGTGCTAGAGATCAGGGTTCGAGTCAGCCCCAGCATTTT.

This clonotype was detected many times. The chain uses TRBV7-6 and TRBJ2-1; 7 nucleotides match TRBD2. Germline lookup yields CDR1 SGHVS and CDR2 FNYEAQ. V was pared by 4 bases and J by 0 bases, with 6 bases of the junction left unmatched. The CDR3 runs 16 residues. The CDR3 loop is CASSSIAGNSYNEQFF. For the CDR3, the DNA is TGTGCCAGCAGCTCAATAGCGGGTAACTCCTACAATGAGCAGTTCTTC.

The CDR3 sequence is CASSLLAGPVVDTQYF. In DNA, the CDR3 is TGTGCCAGCAGCTTACTAGCGGGGCCTGTGGTAGATACGCAGTATTTT. The gene calls are TRBV7-8 and TRBJ2-3, with 9 bases matching TRBD2. After removal of 2 bases from V and 5 bases from J, the junction contained 8 bases not matched to a gene. The CDR3 is made up of 16 amino acids. CDR1 SGHVS and CDR2 FQNEAQ come from the germline V gene.

The table lists this clonotype with many counts. The rearrangement uses TRBV20-1 and TRBJ2-2; the match to TRBD1 covers 9 bases. In germline, CDR1 is DFQATT, CDR2 SNEGSKA (reference sequence). Unmatched junction bases numbered 5, after V lost 5 bases and J lost 7 bases. This CDR3 has 13 residues. As DNA, the CDR3 is TGCAGTGCTCGGACAGGGGCTAGCGGGGAGCTGTTTTTT. Residues: CSARTGASGELFF.

This chain connects TRBV29-1 to TRBJ1-1; D ambiguous. Germline V lookup: CDR1 SQVTM, CDR2 ANQGSEA. The CDR3 covers 11 residues. V shed 3 bases and J shed 3 bases, with 5 bases lying between them. CDR3 loop: CSVDRHTEAFF. Written as DNA, the CDR3 is TGCAGCGTTGATCGGCACACTGAAGCTTTCTTT.

This clonotype was detected a few times. V gene TRBV6-1 combines with J gene TRBJ2-3; 10 bases align to TRBD2. V was clipped by 4 bases and J by 1 base; unmatched bases: 5. This CDR3 comprises 16 residues. The germline V gene has CDR1 MNHNS and CDR2 SASEGT. This CDR3 is CASSGGTSVRTDTQYF. The CDR3 DNA sequence: TGTGCCAGCAGTGGTGGGACTAGCGTACGCACAGATACGCAGTATTTT.